These 23 T cell receptor beta chains were all obtained from the same sample, sequenced in a study of blood T cells in healthy people across ages (dated by TCRdb to between 2014 and 2017). Library prep was done by 5' RACE. The run used an Illumina HiSeq 2500. A second PCR of roughly 7 to 11 cycles was performed with a sample-barcoded 5' primer and a J-beta primer mix. Clones were called with MiXCR by TCRdb after fastp trimmed the public reads at Q25, and only in-frame beta chains were retained. For every CDR3 protein sequence, its rows merge into one entry that carries the most common genes and DNA. The sample yields about 1,800,000 distinct CDR3 sequences; approximately 28% were counted once. Clones ranked in the top ten supply more than 6% of the sample. The sequencing input was blood. The source of these receptors is a woman aged 25 to 39 in good health.

The rearrangement links TRBV20-1 to TRBJ2-2, with TRBD2 identical over 7 bases. Per the germline V gene, CDR1 is DFQATT and CDR2 is SNEGSKA (reference sequence). The CDR3 contains 14 residues. After removal of 3 bases from V and 6 bases from J, the junction contained 7 bases not matched to a gene. The CDR3 DNA sequence: TGCAGTGCTAGTGGCCAGCGGGACGCCGGGGAGCTGTTTTTT. This gives the protein CSASGQRDAGELFF.

This clonotype occurred many times. This chain uses TRBV10-3 with TRBJ2-7, with D perhaps TRBD1 (6 bases). Trimming removed 6 bases from V and 1 base from J, with 10 bases in between. Germline V gene data show CDR1 as ENHRY and CDR2 as SYGVKD. CDR3 length: 13 residues. The chain's CDR3 is CAIRQGGSYEQYF. CDR3 DNA sequence: TGTGCCATCAGACAGGGTGGTTCCTACGAGCAGTACTTC.

This rearrangement joins TRBV20-1 to TRBJ1-2; 11 bases agree with TRBD1. The germline CDR1 and CDR2 sequences are DFQATT and SNEGSKA (reference sequence). V gave up 6 bases and J gave up 6 bases; unmatched junction bases: 3. The CDR3 totals 12 residues. The CDR3 sequence is CSAAGQGDGYTF. CDR3 sequence (DNA): TGCAGTGCCGCGGGACAGGGGGATGGCTACACCTTC.

This clonotype was found a few times. This sequence joins TRBV4-2 and TRBJ2-5, with D hard to call. In germline, CDR1 is LGHNA, CDR2 YNFKEQ. The CDR3 is 15 amino acids. Trimming cost V 4 bases and J 0 bases, with 12 bases left between them. CDR3 amino acids: CASSPAEQYQETQYF. The DNA of the CDR3 is TGTGCCAGCAGCCCCGCGGAACAGTACCAAGAGACCCAGTACTTC.

For this clonotype: A junction boundary mismatches the germline segment, possibly from a read error. The rearrangement uses TRBV7-9 and TRBJ2-3; a possible D gene is TRBD2 (5 bases). CDR1 is SEHNR and CDR2 is FQNEAQ in the germline V gene (reference sequence). The CDR3 consists of 14 residues. The CDR3 loop is CASSSSSTSDTPYF. DNA for the CDR3: TGTGCCAGCAGCTCGTCTAGCACATCAGATACGCCGTATTTT.

This clonotype was counted only a few times. The chain uses TRBV12-3 or TRBV12-4 and TRBJ1-2; 7 bases are a match to TRBD1. The CDR3 totals 14 residues. The junction had 14 bases not matched to a gene; V was cut back by 8 bases and J by 8 bases. The CDR3 DNA reads as TGTGCCAGCGGGAGGGGGACAGAGGCTCAGGGCTACACCTTC. It specifies CASGRGTEAQGYTF.

This clonotype was recorded at least ten times. The chain has TRBV29-1 and TRBJ2-1, with TRBD2 matching 8 bases. The germline CDR1 and CDR2 sequences are SQVTM and ANQGSEA. The CDR3 totals 14 residues. The V and J ends lost 6 bases and 6 bases, in that order; junction bases with no gene match: 10. CDR3 coding DNA: TGCAGCGTGATAGGACTAGCCCAAAGCAATGAGCAGTTCTTC. Amino acids: CSVIGLAQSNEQFF.

This clonotype came up a few times. A junction end diverges from the germline sequence, so it may reflect a read error. This chain links TRBV20-1 with TRBJ2-2; 11 bases line up with TRBD2. The CDR3 sequence is 16 residues long. In germline, CDR1 is DFQATT, CDR2 SNEGSKA (reference sequence). The CDR3 loop reads CSASSGTSGNTGELFF. The DNA of the CDR3 is TGTAGTGCTAGCTCCGGGACTAGCGGGAACACCGGGGAGCTGTTTTTT.

The rearrangement uses TRBV5-5 and TRBJ1-1; D gene unclear. CDR3 length: 12 amino acids. Germline-derived CDR1 and CDR2 are SGHKS and YYEKEE (reference sequence). The V gene lost 4 bases and the J gene lost 4 bases, with 8 bases spanning the gap. The CDR3 DNA is TGTGCCAGCAGCCGTTTCTCCACTGAAGCTTTCTTT. This gives the protein CASSRFSTEAFF.

This chain connects TRBV9 to TRBJ2-2; unclear D gene. Germline V gene sequence: CDR1 SGDLS, CDR2 YYNGEE. Deletions cut 3 bases from V and 6 bases from J, with 12 bases between. The CDR3 extends over 14 amino acids. DNA for the CDR3: TGTGCCAGCAGCGCGGGCCCCAGTCCCGGGGAGCTGTTTTTT. This gives the protein CASSAGPSPGELFF.

This clonotype has just a few counts. This chain connects TRBV28 to TRBJ2-1; TRBD1 agrees at 7 bases. Germline CDR1 reads MDHEN; CDR2 reads SYDVKM. The V and J ends lost 6 bases and 6 bases, in that order; junction bases with no gene match: 8. The CDR3 sequence is 14 residues long. CDR3: CASSVIRGRNEQFF. CDR3 nucleotides: TGTGCCAGCAGCGTGATTAGGGGGCGCAATGAGCAGTTCTTC.

This clonotype occurred a few times. The rearrangement links TRBV3-1 to TRBJ1-4; D is unclear. Trimming stripped 0 bases from V and 15 bases from J, with 14 bases between. Germline V gene lookup returns CDR1 LGHDT and CDR2 YNNKEL (reference sequence). The CDR3 is made up of 13 amino acids. For the CDR3, the DNA is TGTGCCAGCAGCCAAGAACCCCCCGAAAGAGTGTTTTTT. It codes for CASSQEPPERVFF.

This clonotype showed up many times. V usage is TRBV7-2 and J usage is TRBJ2-7; 9 positions agree with TRBD1. The CDR3 runs 15 residues. In germline, CDR1 is SGHTA, CDR2 FQGNSA. The junction had 9 bases not matched to a gene; V was cut back by 6 bases and J by 3 bases. The CDR3 sequence: CASRKPGQGNYEQYF. The CDR3, as DNA: TGTGCCAGCAGGAAACCGGGACAGGGAAACTACGAGCAGTACTTC.

The chain is built from TRBV5-1 and TRBJ2-3; TRBD1 or TRBD2 may be the D gene (5 bases each). CDR1 SGHRS and CDR2 YFSETQ come from the germline V gene. The CDR3 extends over 14 amino acids. Trimming shortened V by 5 bases and J by 0 bases, and 10 bases separated the two germline ends. The CDR3 DNA follows: TGCGCCAGCAGATTCCGGGACAGCACAGATACGCAGTATTTT. Translation: CASRFRDSTDTQYF.

Concerning this clonotype: This may be a read error, as it is one base from a much larger clone. The CDR3 is CASSERIPGKETQYF. For the CDR3, the DNA is TGTGCCAGCAGTGAACGCATCCCCGGAAAGGAGACCCAGTACTTC. This sequence joins TRBV25-1 and TRBJ2-5; D uncertain. Germline CDR1 MGHDK, CDR2 SYGVNS. There are 15 residues in the CDR3. Trimming removed 2 bases at V and 5 bases at J, with 15 bases between.

This clonotype occurred many times. The V gene is TRBV12-3 or TRBV12-4, the J gene TRBJ2-7; 8 positions agree with TRBD2. V shed 2 bases and J 5 bases; nucleotides not matched to a gene: 11. CDR3 length: 16 residues. In nucleotides, the CDR3 is TGTGCCAGCAGTTTAACGGGAGGGCACACCCAACACGAGCAGTACTTC. It yields the protein CASSLTGGHTQHEQYF.

Only a few counts were recorded for this clonotype. This rearrangement joins TRBV10-3 to TRBJ2-7; 9 positions agree with TRBD2. Trimming cost V 6 bases and J 2 bases; bases outside gene matches: 5. This CDR3 has 14 residues. Per germline, CDR1 ENHRY and CDR2 SYGVKD. The CDR3, as DNA: TGTGCCATCAGGGATAGCGGGAGAGCCTACGAGCAGTACTTC. Translating it yields CAIRDSGRAYEQYF.

There are many counts of this clonotype. The chain is built from TRBV29-1 and TRBJ2-5; tentatively, D is TRBD1 (6 bases). Germline assignment: CDR1 SQVTM and CDR2 ANQGSEA. This CDR3 region has 14 residues. Trimming removed 1 base at V and 5 bases at J, with 14 bases between. As DNA, the CDR3 is TGCAGCGTTGAAGGGGCAGGGGAGTGGGAGACCCAGTACTTC. Protein product: CSVEGAGEWETQYF.

V usage is TRBV20-1 and J usage is TRBJ1-1; a weak D match, TRBD1 (6 bases). CDR1 and CDR2 (germline): DFQATT, SNEGSKA (reference sequence). CDR3 length equals 15 residues. With 5 bases removed from V and 0 bases from J, the gap between germline ends came to 16 bases. As DNA, the CDR3 is TGCAGTGCTCTTCACAGGGTTCTGGTGAACACTGAAGCTTTCTTT. Translating it yields CSALHRVLVNTEAFF.

This clonotype showed up many times. The chain uses TRBV12-3 or TRBV12-4 and TRBJ2-7; 7 bases align to TRBD1. This CDR3 is built from 14 residues. J lost 5 bases, V lost 6 bases, and 10 bases had no gene match. The CDR3 loop is CASSRRQGSDEQYF. CDR3 bases: TGTGCCAGCAGCCGACGACAGGGTAGCGACGAGCAGTACTTC.

This clonotype was detected many times. The CDR3 coding sequence is TGTGCCAGCAGGGACAGGGGGAATTCACCCCTCCACTTT. The encoded protein is CASRDRGNSPLHF. The V gene is TRBV7-2, the J gene TRBJ1-6, with 10 bases lining up with TRBD1. This CDR3 region has 13 residues. J was trimmed by 7 bases and V by 6 bases; bases with no gene match: 0. Germline V gene data show CDR1 as SGHTA and CDR2 as FQGNSA.

In its sample, this clonotype was seen many times. The chain has TRBV5-1 and TRBJ1-2; D is perhaps TRBD1 (6 bases). This CDR3 spans 14 amino acids. The germline V gene has CDR1 SGHRS and CDR2 YFSETQ. V lost 0 bases and J 4 bases, leaving 10 bases between the germline ends. The DNA of the CDR3 is TGCGCCAGCAGCTTGGCCGGACAGATCTATGGCTACACCTTC. Translation: CASSLAGQIYGYTF.

The chain uses TRBV5-5 and TRBJ1-1; D may be TRBD1 (5 bases). The CDR3 is made up of 15 amino acids. In germline, CDR1 is SGHKS, CDR2 YYEKEE (reference sequence). V dropped 6 bases and J dropped 2 bases, with 17 bases sitting between them. The DNA of the CDR3 is TGTGCCAGCAACGCCGGGGGTTCCCATAACACTGAAGCTTTCTTT. Residues: CASNAGGSHNTEAFF.